These 18 T cell receptor beta chains were all obtained from the same sample, sequenced in a study of blood T cell repertoires in COVID-19. Assay used: immunoSEQ multiplex PCR; TCRdb lists only in-frame clones, some missing. The sample shows 130,000 to 150,000 clones, roughly 80% of them seen only once. The sequencing sample was made of PBMCs or T cells enriched from blood (not recorded which). The receptors come from a man aged 45-65 years who had recovered from COVID-19.

V usage is TRBV6-5 and J usage is TRBJ1-2, with D maybe TRBD1 (5 bases). The germline CDR1 and CDR2 sequences are MNHEY and SVGAGI. The CDR3 has 15 amino acids. V was shortened by 2 bases and J by 6 bases, with 16 bases between the two germline ends. As DNA, the CDR3 is TGTGCCAGCAGTTACGGTCCCGCCAGGGATCATGGCTACACCTTC. It encodes CASSYGPARDHGYTF.

The chain is built from TRBV4-3 and TRBJ1-1, with D possibly TRBD1 on 6 matching bases. Trimming pared 6 bases from V and 6 bases from J, leaving 17 bases between. The CDR3 runs 14 residues. From germline, CDR1 is LGHNA and CDR2 YSLEER. The CDR3 bases are TGCGCCAGCAGACAACAGGGTTCGCAGTCTGAAGCTTTCTTT. Amino acid sequence: CASRQQGSQSEAFF.

The chain recombines TRBV7-2 with TRBJ1-2; TRBD1 matches 8 bases. Losses at the gene ends were 4 bases for V and 1 base for J; bases not matched to a gene: 5. The CDR3 totals 15 residues. The germline V gene has CDR1 SGHTA and CDR2 FQGNSA. The CDR3 DNA is TGTGCCAGCAGCTCCCAGGGGGCGGGTAACTATGGCTACACCTTC. It is translated as CASSSQGAGNYGYTF.

V gene TRBV10-3 combines with J gene TRBJ1-4; 7 nucleotides agree with TRBD1. This CDR3 has 15 residues. With V trimmed by 3 bases and J by 6 bases, 7 bases remained unmatched. From germline, CDR1 is ENHRY and CDR2 SYGVKD. CDR3 residues: CAISDPTGRDEKLFF. The CDR3 DNA reads as TGTGCCATCAGTGACCCGACAGGGCGGGATGAAAAACTGTTTTTT.

This rearrangement joins TRBV2 to TRBJ1-1, with D possibly being TRBD1 (6 bases). The V and J ends lost 9 bases and 2 bases respectively, with 13 bases between them. This CDR3 spans 13 amino acids. The germline V gene has CDR1 SNHLY and CDR2 FYNNEI. CDR3 sequence reads: CARGGRGNTEAFF. The CDR3 nucleotides read TGTGCCAGAGGGGGGAGGGGAAACACTGAAGCTTTCTTT.

This clone showed up just once. This chain uses TRBV7-2 with TRBJ2-1, with D possibly matching TRBD1 (7 bases). Germline V lookup: CDR1 SGHTA, CDR2 FQGNSA. This CDR3 has 14 amino acids. Between the trimmed V and J ends, which lost 2 bases and 9 bases, there was a span of 14 bases. The CDR3, as DNA: TGTGCCAGCAGCTTATATTCAGGGGGAGGTGAGCAGTTCTTC. This translates into CASSLYSGGGEQFF.

This chain uses TRBV19 with TRBJ1-2; TRBD1 matches at 12 bases. V gave up 5 bases and J gave up 4 bases; unmatched junction bases: 14. The germline gives CDR1 LNHDA, CDR2 SQIVND (reference sequence). The CDR3 contains 18 residues. The CDR3 DNA reads TGTGCCAGTAGTTCAGCCGGGACAGGGGGCTCAAAATTCTATGGCTACACCTTC. Translation gives CASSSAGTGGSKFYGYTF. Together with reference TRBV19 and TRBJ1-2, the CDR3 gives the full variable domain: DGGITQSPKYLFRKEGQNVTLSCEQNLNHDAMYWYRQDPGQGLRLIYYSQIVNDFQKGDIAEGYSVSREKKESFPLTVTSAQKNPTAFYLCASSSAGTGGSKFYGYTFGSGTRLTVV.

This CDR3 is CASSLSQGAAGNIQYF. As DNA, the CDR3 is TGTGCCAGCAGTTTATCGCAGGGGGCGGCCGGAAACATTCAGTACTTC. The gene calls are TRBV27 and TRBJ2-4, with 8 bases aligning to TRBD1. Germline-derived CDR1 and CDR2 are MNHEY and SMNVEV (reference sequence). The CDR3 runs to 16 residues. With 0 bases clipped from V and 6 bases from J, the junction kept 7 bases outside the gene matches.

In its sample, this clone was seen once. The chain has TRBV7-2 and TRBJ2-3; no clear D. The CDR3 is made up of 14 amino acids. Between the trimmed V and J ends, which lost 5 bases and 0 bases, there was a span of 9 bases. The germline V gene encodes CDR1 SGHTA and CDR2 FQGNSA. CDR3 region: CASSPSTSTDTQYF. The CDR3, as DNA: TGTGCCAGCAGCCCCTCTACTAGCACAGATACGCAGTATTTT.

J is TRBJ2-3 and V is TRBV5-5, with 10 bases matching TRBD1. CDR3 length: 15 amino acids. With 0 bases clipped from V and 6 bases from J, the junction kept 4 bases outside the gene matches. Looked up from germline, CDR1 is SGHKS and CDR2 is YYEKEE (reference sequence). The CDR3 loop is CASSLGDRGPDTQYF. CDR3 sequence (DNA): TGTGCCAGCAGCTTGGGGGACAGGGGTCCCGATACGCAGTATTTT.

In its sample, this clone was seen many times. The V gene is TRBV9, the J gene TRBJ1-5, with TRBD1 matching over 7 bases. The CDR3 has 16 residues. CDR1 is SGDLS, CDR2 YYNGEE, per germline. After removal of 3 bases from V and 1 base from J, the junction contained 7 bases not matched to a gene. CDR3 DNA sequence: TGTGCCAGCAGCGCCAGTACAGGGGCAAGCAATCAGCCCCAGCATTTT. Residues: CASSASTGASNQPQHF. Full variable domain (missing parts from reference TRBV9 and TRBJ1-5): DSGVTQTPKHLITATGQRVTLRCSPRSGDLSVYWYQQSLDQGLQFLIQYYNGEERAKGNILERFSAQQFPDLHSELNLSSLELGDSALYFCASSASTGASNQPQHFGDGTRLSIL.

The chain carries TRBV7-3 and TRBJ2-1; TRBD1 aligns across 8 bases. The CDR3 is 12 amino acids. Losses at the gene ends were 5 bases for V and 8 bases for J; bases not matched to a gene: 2. CDR1 SGHTA and CDR2 FQGTGA come from the germline V gene. The CDR3 region is CASSQGAYEQFF. The CDR3 DNA follows: TGTGCCAGCAGCCAGGGGGCCTATGAGCAGTTCTTC. The full variable domain, its missing parts supplied by reference TRBV7-3 and TRBJ2-1, is GAGVSQTPSNKVTEKGKYVELRCDPISGHTALYWYRQSLGQGPEFLIYFQGTGAADDSGLPNDRFFAVRPEGSVSTLKIQRTERGDSAVYLCASSQGAYEQFFGPGTRLTVL.

This chain connects TRBV6-2 or TRBV6-3 to TRBJ1-3; 7 nucleotides line up with TRBD1. Unmatched junction bases numbered 5, after V lost 2 bases and J lost 1 base. The length of the CDR3 is 16 residues. Germline V gene sequence: CDR1 MNHEY, CDR2 SVGEGT. CDR3 amino acids: CASSYGDSGSGNTIYF. CDR3 sequence (DNA): TGTGCCAGCAGTTACGGGGACAGCGGTTCTGGAAACACCATATATTTT.

V gene TRBV6-5 combines with J gene TRBJ1-3, with unresolved D. CDR1 and CDR2 (germline): MNHEY, SVGAGI. The CDR3 loop spans 12 amino acids. Trimming cost V 7 bases and J 0 bases, with 4 bases left between them. CDR3 nucleotide sequence: TGTGCCAGCAAGCCCTCTGGAAACACCATATATTTT. As protein: CASKPSGNTIYF.

This chain links TRBV19 with TRBJ2-7; maybe TRBD1 (5 bases). Trimming stripped 2 bases from V and 3 bases from J, with 14 bases between. CDR3 length: 15 residues. Germline CDR1 and CDR2: LNHDA and SQIVND (reference sequence). CDR3 coding DNA: TGTGCCAGTAGTATATCCCAGGGTCTTCTCTACGAGCAGTACTTC. This encodes CASSISQGLLYEQYF. Complete variable domain (other parts from reference TRBV19 and TRBJ2-7): DGGITQSPKYLFRKEGQNVTLSCEQNLNHDAMYWYRQDPGQGLRLIYYSQIVNDFQKGDIAEGYSVSREKKESFPLTVTSAQKNPTAFYLCASSISQGLLYEQYFGPGTRLTVT.

This chain connects TRBV2 to TRBJ1-5, with TRBD1 matching over 8 bases. Germline V gene sequence: CDR1 SNHLY, CDR2 FYNNEI. The CDR3 sequence is 14 residues long. J gave up 7 bases and V 5 bases, and 7 bases lay outside the gene matches. The CDR3 is CASSRQGTRQPQHF. The CDR3, as DNA: TGTGCCAGCAGTCGACAGGGGACCAGGCAGCCCCAGCATTTT. Filled out from reference TRBV2 and TRBJ1-5, the complete variable domain reads EPEVTQTPSHQVTQMGQEVILRCVPISNHLYFYWYRQILGQKVEFLVSFYNNEISEKSEIFDDQFSVERPDGSNFTLKIRSTKLEDSAMYFCASSRQGTRQPQHFGDGTRLSIL.

This rearrangement joins TRBV9 to TRBJ1-2; D might be TRBD1 (6 bases). This CDR3 has 16 residues. From germline, CDR1 is SGDLS and CDR2 YYNGEE. Between the trimmed V and J ends, which lost 0 bases and 2 bases, there was a span of 14 bases. In nucleotides, the CDR3 is TGTGCCAGCAGCGTAGACGGGCAGGGGTGGAACTATGGCTACACCTTC. Translation: CASSVDGQGWNYGYTF.

The chain has TRBV14 and TRBJ2-2; 8 nucleotides match TRBD2. Per the germline V gene, CDR1 is SGHDN and CDR2 is FVKESK. The CDR3 runs 16 residues. With 1 base clipped from V and 11 bases from J, the junction kept 12 bases outside the gene matches. The CDR3 spells CASSQVLRGGTGELFF. CDR3 in DNA: TGTGCCAGCAGCCAAGTTCTTCGGGGGGGAACTGGTGAGCTGTTTTTT.